This entry lists 2 T cell receptor beta chains sequenced from one sample in a study of tumor-infiltrating lymphocytes in localized non-small cell lung cancer. TCRdb's copy holds only in-frame clones and misses some; the assay was immunoSEQ multiplex PCR. The sample lists roughly 5,100 clones, 90% to 97% occurring once. Sequenced input: uninvolved lung tissue not adjacent to the tumor. The receptors come from a human donor with non-small cell lung cancer.

The V and J genes are TRBV7-2 and TRBJ2-3; D might be TRBD1 or TRBD2, each matching 5 bases. V gave up 0 bases and J gave up 0 bases, with 7 bases separating them. The CDR3 has 15 amino acids. CDR1 and CDR2 from the germline V gene are SGHTA and FQGNSA. This CDR3 reads CASSLAWGSTDTQYF. The DNA for the CDR3 is TGTGCCAGCAGCTTAGCTTGGGGGAGCACAGATACGCAGTATTTT.

The chain has TRBV10-3 and TRBJ2-1; no reliable D call. Per the germline V gene, CDR1 is ENHRY and CDR2 is SYGVKD. CDR3 length: 14 amino acids. V gave up 0 bases and J gave up 8 bases, with 11 bases separating them. The CDR3 DNA reads TGTGCCATCAGTGAGTCCCCGACGACTGATGAGCAGTTCTTC. Translating it yields CAISESPTTDEQFF.